One T cell receptor beta chain is described in this entry. This sample was taken from a study of blood T cell repertoires in COVID-19. Whole-study context: From the United States, Italy and Spain came samples of acute and convalescent COVID-19. The analysed material was cDNA or gDNA that came from T cells, B-cell-depleted T cells, or PBMCs.

The germline V gene encodes CDR1 LGHDT and CDR2 YNNKEL (reference sequence). This CDR3 is 14 amino acids long. V was clipped by 5 bases and J by 5 bases; unmatched bases: 7. Methods used by the authors: Amplification of reference gene primers provided the estimated nucleated cell counts. The table came from immunoSEQ multiplex PCR; TCRdb's copy has only in-frame clones and leaves some out. For V, J and clone size, that table is used; D and trimming come from the DNA. Counted here are some 110,000 clones, approximately 85% occurring once; the ten biggest clones make up approximately 1.5%. The TCR was taken from a man aged 35-49 years with acute or convalescent COVID-19. Sequences were obtained from peripheral blood. This sequence joins TRBV3-1 (or the pseudogene TRBV3-2) and TRBJ1-2; TRBD1 matches 8 bases. In DNA, the CDR3 is TGTGCCAGCAGCAGCCGGGACAGGAGTTATGGCTACACCTTC. Translated: CASSSRDRSYGYTF.